This is a list of T cell receptor beta chains from one sample in a study of vaccination effects on CD4 cells after COVID-19. The antigens of these receptors remain unknown. Some clones are missing from TCRdb's copy, which holds only in-frame ones; the method was immunoSEQ multiplex PCR. This sample has tens of thousands of clones, with 70% to 85% found just once. Sample: CD4+ T cells from PBMCs cultured without peptide, taken after COVID-19 vaccination. Receptors were obtained from a human donor who received a COVID-19 vaccine. Each CDR3 is given without its conserved first and last residue.

j_call: TRBJ1-2
v_call: TRBV7-2
cdr3_length: 14
cdr3_aa: ASSLRRDRVDYGYT

j_call: TRBJ2-3
v_call: TRBV9
cdr3_length: 13
cdr3_aa: ASSVTGLGTDTQY

j_call: TRBJ1-1
v_call: TRBV29-1
cdr3_length: 12
cdr3_aa: SGKRPVSNTEAF

j_call: TRBJ1-4
v_call: TRBV27
cdr3_length: 14
cdr3_aa: ASSPKTGTGVEKLF

j_call: TRBJ1-2
v_call: TRBV11-2
cdr3_length: 12
cdr3_aa: ASSSSPLDKSYT

j_call: TRBJ1-2
v_call: TRBV19
cdr3_length: 10
cdr3_aa: ASLDSGYGYT

j_call: TRBJ1-5
v_call: TRBV28
cdr3_length: 11
cdr3_aa: ASSLVSNQPQH

j_call: TRBJ1-2
v_call: TRBV6-1
cdr3_length: 11
cdr3_aa: ASSDDRVSGYT

j_call: TRBJ2-2
v_call: TRBV5-8
cdr3_length: 13
cdr3_aa: ASSLYRENTGELF

j_call: TRBJ2-1
v_call: TRBV14
cdr3_length: 20
cdr3_aa: ASSQKLRGAAGGSSSYNEQF

j_call: TRBJ2-3
v_call: TRBV7-3
cdr3_length: 14
cdr3_aa: ASSPSASGSTDTQY

j_call: TRBJ1-5
v_call: TRBV28
cdr3_length: 11
cdr3_aa: ASSSRGFVPQH

j_call: TRBJ2-3
v_call: TRBV7-9
cdr3_length: 14
cdr3_aa: ASSFLRDRAGDTQY

j_call: TRBJ2-5
v_call: TRBV29-1
cdr3_length: 17
cdr3_aa: SVEDFRAGGSRLQETQY

j_call: TRBJ1-3
v_call: TRBV7-9
cdr3_length: 12
cdr3_aa: ASRAAGGRNTIY

j_call: TRBJ2-2
v_call: TRBV4-1
cdr3_length: 15
cdr3_aa: ASSQELAGGNTGELF

j_call: TRBJ1-2
v_call: TRBV9
cdr3_length: 11
cdr3_aa: ASSGGQVYGYT

j_call: TRBJ1-3
v_call: TRBV27
cdr3_length: 13
cdr3_aa: ASRPWGAGGNTIY

j_call: TRBJ1-5
v_call: TRBV19
cdr3_length: 15
cdr3_aa: ASSTQRGDYSNQPQH

j_call: TRBJ2-5
v_call: TRBV6-1
cdr3_length: 13
cdr3_aa: ASSELAGGQETQY

j_call: TRBJ1-3
v_call: TRBV24-1
cdr3_length: 12
cdr3_aa: ATSDSRPGNTIY

j_call: TRBJ1-2
v_call: TRBV28
cdr3_length: 11
cdr3_aa: ASSLREGYGYT

j_call: TRBJ1-1
v_call: TRBV18
cdr3_length: 11
cdr3_aa: ASSPGISVGTF

j_call: TRBJ2-5
v_call: TRBV7-2
cdr3_length: 10
cdr3_aa: ASSSSRETQY

j_call: TRBJ2-3
v_call: TRBV2
cdr3_length: 15
cdr3_aa: ASSASSGGSFTDTQY

j_call: TRBJ2-1
v_call: TRBV5-5
cdr3_length: 15
cdr3_aa: ASSPQVVTATHAEQF

j_call: TRBJ2-1
v_call: TRBV18
cdr3_length: 13
cdr3_aa: ASSPLGSAYNEQF

j_call: TRBJ1-1
v_call: TRBV6-1
cdr3_length: 12
cdr3_aa: ASTIGRGGTEAF

j_call: TRBJ1-4
v_call: TRBV25-1
cdr3_length: 15
cdr3_aa: ASSEGAGFVTNEKLF

j_call: TRBJ2-3
v_call: TRBV6-5
cdr3_length: 14
cdr3_aa: ASSYSRQAFTDTQY

j_call: TRBJ1-6
v_call: TRBV4-1
cdr3_length: 13
cdr3_aa: ASSQVMGVNSPLH

j_call: TRBJ2-2
v_call: TRBV18
cdr3_length: 14
cdr3_aa: ASSPLGRGVDGELF

j_call: TRBJ1-1
v_call: TRBV20-1
cdr3_length: 11
cdr3_aa: SASRGLNTEAF

j_call: TRBJ1-6
v_call: TRBV5-1
cdr3_length: 14
cdr3_aa: ASSFTWQGQNSPLH

j_call: TRBJ1-3
v_call: TRBV12-5
cdr3_length: 10
cdr3_aa: ASGSVGNTIY

j_call: TRBJ2-3
v_call: TRBV5-1
cdr3_length: 15
cdr3_aa: ASSGTSGGPFEDTQY

j_call: TRBJ2-3
v_call: TRBV5-1
cdr3_length: 12
cdr3_aa: ASSFDTATDTQY

j_call: TRBJ2-3
v_call: TRBV5-1
cdr3_length: 13
cdr3_aa: ASSPLGGSTDTQY

j_call: TRBJ1-5
v_call: TRBV28
cdr3_length: 10
cdr3_aa: ASSLMNQPQH

j_call: TRBJ1-5
v_call: TRBV5-1
cdr3_length: 13
cdr3_aa: ASRLEGGSEQPQH

j_call: TRBJ1-1
v_call: TRBV5-8
cdr3_length: 12
cdr3_aa: ASSRDGRDTEAF

j_call: TRBJ2-5
v_call: TRBV6-4
cdr3_length: 12
cdr3_aa: ARGASGGEETQY

j_call: TRBJ2-1
v_call: TRBV30
cdr3_length: 14
cdr3_aa: AWSVLGGRPTNEQF

j_call: TRBJ2-2
v_call: TRBV19
cdr3_length: 14
cdr3_aa: ASDIPDRANTGELF

j_call: TRBJ2-2
v_call: TRBV2
cdr3_length: 10
cdr3_aa: AGQGNTGELF

j_call: TRBJ1-2
v_call: TRBV5-1
cdr3_length: 11
cdr3_aa: ASTSGGSGGYT

j_call: TRBJ2-2
v_call: TRBV19
cdr3_length: 13
cdr3_aa: ASSIGQGGAGELF

j_call: TRBJ1-2
v_call: TRBV2
cdr3_length: 11
cdr3_aa: ASSRQEYYGYT

j_call: TRBJ2-5
v_call: TRBV10-1
cdr3_length: 13
cdr3_aa: ASSEYPLATETQY

j_call: TRBJ1-2
v_call: TRBV9
cdr3_length: 12
cdr3_aa: ASTLLGTSYGYT

j_call: TRBJ1-5
v_call: TRBV4-1
cdr3_length: 13
cdr3_aa: ASSQAESGYQPQH

j_call: TRBJ2-2
v_call: TRBV18
cdr3_length: 15
cdr3_aa: ASSPIGSRLATGELF

j_call: TRBJ1-1
v_call: TRBV3-1/TRBV3-2
cdr3_length: 11
cdr3_aa: ASSQEKDTEAF